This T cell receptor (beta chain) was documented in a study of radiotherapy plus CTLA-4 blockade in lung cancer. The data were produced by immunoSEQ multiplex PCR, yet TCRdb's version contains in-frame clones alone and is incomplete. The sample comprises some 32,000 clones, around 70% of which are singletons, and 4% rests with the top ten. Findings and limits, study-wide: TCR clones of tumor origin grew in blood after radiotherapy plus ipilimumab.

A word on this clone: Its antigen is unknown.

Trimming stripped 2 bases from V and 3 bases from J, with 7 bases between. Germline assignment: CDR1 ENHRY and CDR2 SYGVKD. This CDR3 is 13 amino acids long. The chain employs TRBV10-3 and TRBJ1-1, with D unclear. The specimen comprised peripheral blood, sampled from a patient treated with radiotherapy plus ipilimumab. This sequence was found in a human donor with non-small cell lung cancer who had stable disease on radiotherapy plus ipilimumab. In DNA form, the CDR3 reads TGTGCCATCAGTGAGGACCTGGACACTGAAGCTTTCTTT. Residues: CAISEDLDTEAFF.